Listed here are 13 T cell receptor beta chains from one sample, sequenced in a study of shared clonotypes between healthy human individuals. Measured with immunoSEQ multiplex PCR; TCRdb has only the in-frame clones, and not every one. The profile covers around 2.1 million clones, with approximately 96% appearing a single time and more than 0.1% taken by the ten largest. The sample consisted of naive CD4+ T cells sorted from blood. The subset was: CD45RA+ positively selected. The receptor set was obtained from a man between 18 and 29 years old in good health.

This rearrangement joins TRBV6-6 to TRBJ2-2; D is tentatively TRBD1 or TRBD2 (5 bases each). V was shortened by 8 bases and J by 5 bases, with 15 bases between the two germline ends. Per the germline V gene, CDR1 is MNHNY and CDR2 is SVGAGI (reference sequence). This CDR3 comprises 14 residues. This chain's CDR3 is CASLNGASTGELFF. The CDR3 nucleotides are TGTGCCAGCCTCAACGGGGCCTCGACCGGGGAGCTGTTTTTT.

This sequence joins TRBV10-3 and TRBJ2-2, with D uncertain. The CDR3 sequence is 15 residues long. CDR1 is ENHRY, CDR2 SYGVKD, per germline. V was pared by 2 bases and J by 0 bases, with 7 bases between. DNA for the CDR3: TGTGCCATCAGTGAGAGTCAGACGAACACCGGGGAGCTGTTTTTT. It translates to CAISESQTNTGELFF.

The rearrangement uses TRBV4-1 and TRBJ2-2, with TRBD2 matching over 9 bases. This CDR3 contains 17 residues. V gave up 2 bases and J gave up 4 bases; unmatched junction bases: 8. Germline V gene data show CDR1 as MGHRA and CDR2 as YSYEKL. CDR3 nucleotide sequence: TGCGCCAGCAGCCAACTGGCGGGAGGGGGTAGCACCGGGGAGCTGTTTTTT. This codes for CASSQLAGGGSTGELFF.

The chain combines TRBV4-3 with TRBJ2-2; D possibly uses TRBD1 or TRBD2 (5 bases each). The germline V gene encodes CDR1 LGHNA and CDR2 YSLEER. There are 15 residues in the CDR3. Trimming took 2 bases from V and 6 from J, leaving 13 bases between them. CDR3 DNA sequence: TGCGCCAGCAGCCAACCCGGGACGGAATCCGGGGAGCTGTTTTTT. It specifies CASSQPGTESGELFF.

The rearrangement joins TRBV30 to TRBJ1-3, with unresolved D. CDR1 is GTSNPN, CDR2 SVGIG, per germline (reference sequence). The CDR3 has 15 amino acids. V lost 3 bases and J lost 0, with 12 bases in between. As DNA, the CDR3 is TGTGCCTGGAGCAAGAGTGGTAACTCTGGAAACACCATATATTTT. Amino acids: CAWSKSGNSGNTIYF.

V and J are TRBV11-2 and TRBJ2-3; no firm D call. Germline values: CDR1 SGHAT, CDR2 FQNNGV. Trimming shortened V by 8 bases and J by 4 bases, and 10 bases separated the two germline ends. This CDR3 is 12 amino acids long. This CDR3 reads CASGRSADTQYF. DNA of the CDR3: TGTGCCAGCGGTAGAAGTGCAGATACGCAGTATTTT. Looking up the rest from reference TRBV11-2 and TRBJ2-3 gives the full variable domain: EAGVAQSPRYKIIEKRQSVAFWCNPISGHATLYWYQQILGQGPKLLIQFQNNGVVDDSQLPKDRFSAERLKGVDSTLKIQPAKLEDSAVYLCASGRSADTQYFGPGTRLTVL.

This CDR3 is CASLMGRNTEAFF. The CDR3 DNA reads as TGCGCCAGCTTAATGGGGAGGAACACTGAAGCTTTCTTT. The rearrangement links TRBV5-1 to TRBJ1-1; D not certain. V shed 7 bases and J shed 1 base, with 11 bases lying between them. CDR3 length equals 13 residues. Germline V gene lookup returns CDR1 SGHRS and CDR2 YFSETQ.

The V gene is TRBV4-3, the J gene TRBJ2-1, with TRBD1 matching 8 bases. The V segment lost 3 bases and the J segment 3 bases; nucleotides outside the gene matches: 4. This CDR3 comprises 15 residues. In germline, CDR1 is LGHNA, CDR2 YSLEER. The CDR3, as DNA: TGCGCCAGCAGCCACGCGGACAGGGACTACAATGAGCAGTTCTTC. It encodes CASSHADRDYNEQFF.

The chain is built from TRBV5-1 and TRBJ2-5, with TRBD1 identical over 9 bases. CDR3 length equals 15 residues. V shed 4 bases, J shed 3 bases, and the junction held 7 bases outside the gene matches. Germline lookup yields CDR1 SGHRS and CDR2 YFSETQ. The CDR3 region has the DNA TGCGCCAGCAGCGACCTGGGACAGGGAGAAGAGACCCAGTACTTC. Translation gives CASSDLGQGEETQYF.

The rearrangement joins TRBV27 to TRBJ1-1; D is undetermined. V lost 2 bases and J lost 1, with 8 bases in between. Germline lookup yields CDR1 MNHEY and CDR2 SMNVEV (reference sequence). The CDR3 is made up of 14 amino acids. CDR3 nucleotides: TGTGCCAGCAGTTTACGGGCCTCGAACACTGAAGCTTTCTTT. Protein: CASSLRASNTEAFF.

A note on this clone: Within the sample, other DNA sequences also encode this same CDR3. The chain is built from TRBV30 and TRBJ1-5, with a possible D match to TRBD1 (5 bases). CDR3 length: 14 amino acids. Trimming pared 0 bases from V and 4 bases from J, leaving 10 bases between. Germline V gene lookup returns CDR1 GTSNPN and CDR2 SVGIG (reference sequence). CDR3 amino acids: CAWSVQAGNQPQHF. The CDR3 bases are TGTGCCTGGAGTGTACAGGCAGGTAATCAGCCCCAGCATTTT.

The chain has TRBV9 and TRBJ2-3, with D tentatively TRBD2 (6 bases). CDR3 length equals 15 residues. Germline-derived CDR1 and CDR2 are SGDLS and YYNGEE. The V end was cut by 2 bases, the J end by 0 bases, with 10 bases between. DNA for the CDR3: TGTGCCAGCAGCGTTATGGGAGGTAGCACAGATACGCAGTATTTT. Translated, it gives CASSVMGGSTDTQYF.

The chain is built from TRBV30 and TRBJ2-5; no definite D call. The CDR3 has 15 amino acids. With 0 bases removed from V and 3 bases from J, the gap between germline ends came to 14 bases. Germline V gene data show CDR1 as GTSNPN and CDR2 as SVGIG (reference sequence). The CDR3 reads CAWSVKTPAKETQYF. CDR3 bases: TGTGCCTGGAGTGTGAAAACGCCGGCAAAAGAGACCCAGTACTTC.